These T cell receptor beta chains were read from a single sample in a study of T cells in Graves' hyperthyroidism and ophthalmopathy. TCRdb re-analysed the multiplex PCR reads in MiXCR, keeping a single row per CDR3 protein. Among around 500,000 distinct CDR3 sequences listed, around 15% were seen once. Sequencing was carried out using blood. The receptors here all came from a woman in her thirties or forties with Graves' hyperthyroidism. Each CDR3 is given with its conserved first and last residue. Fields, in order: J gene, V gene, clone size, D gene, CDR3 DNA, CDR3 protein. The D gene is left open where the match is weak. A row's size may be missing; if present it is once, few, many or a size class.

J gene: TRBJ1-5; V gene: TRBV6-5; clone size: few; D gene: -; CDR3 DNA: TGTGCCAGCAGTTACTCTCGCAGGGAGGATCAGCCCCAGCATTTT; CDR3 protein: CASSYSRREDQPQHF
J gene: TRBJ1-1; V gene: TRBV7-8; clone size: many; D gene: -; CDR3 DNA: TGTGCCAGCAGCCTCGTCGCCCACGGGACTTTGAACACTGAAGCTTTCTTT; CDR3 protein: CASSLVAHGTLNTEAFF
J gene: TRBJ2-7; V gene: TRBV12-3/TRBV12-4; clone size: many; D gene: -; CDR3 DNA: TGTGCCAGCAGTTTAGCGGGAGGTATAGACGAGCAGTACTTC; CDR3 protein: CASSLAGGIDEQYF
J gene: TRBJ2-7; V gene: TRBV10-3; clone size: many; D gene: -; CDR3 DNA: TGTGCCATCAGTAGGACGGTATACGAGCAGTACTTC; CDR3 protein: CAISRTVYEQYF
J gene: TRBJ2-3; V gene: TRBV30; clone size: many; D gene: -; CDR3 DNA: TGTGCCTGGATGATCTGGGATACGCAGTATTTT; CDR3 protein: CAWMIWDTQYF
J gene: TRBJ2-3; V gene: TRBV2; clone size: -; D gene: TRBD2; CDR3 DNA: TGTGCTCAATCTCCGGGGGAGCGGGGATTTGCAGATACGCAGTATTTT; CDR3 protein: CAQSPGERGFADTQYF
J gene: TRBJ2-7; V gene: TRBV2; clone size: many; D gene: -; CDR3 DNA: TGTGCCAGCAGTGACGAGACAATCTCCTACGAGCAGTACTTC; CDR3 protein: CASSDETISYEQYF
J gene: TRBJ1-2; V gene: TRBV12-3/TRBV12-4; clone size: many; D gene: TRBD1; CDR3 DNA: TGTGCCAGCAGTCCCGGACAGGGACTTAACTATGGCTACACCTTC; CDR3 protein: CASSPGQGLNYGYTF
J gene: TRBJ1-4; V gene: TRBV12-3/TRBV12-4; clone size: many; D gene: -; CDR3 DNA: TGTGCCAGCAGTTTAACAGGGACGGCTGAAAAACTGTTTTTT; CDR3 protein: CASSLTGTAEKLFF
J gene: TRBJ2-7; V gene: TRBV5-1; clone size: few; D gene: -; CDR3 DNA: TGCGCCAGCAGCTTGTTAACATCCTACGAGCAGTACTTC; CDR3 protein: CASSLLTSYEQYF
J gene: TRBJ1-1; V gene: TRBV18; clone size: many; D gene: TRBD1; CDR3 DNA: TGTGCCAGCTCTGCAGGACAGGGGGTCGGGACTGAAGCTTTCTTT; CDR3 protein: CASSAGQGVGTEAFF
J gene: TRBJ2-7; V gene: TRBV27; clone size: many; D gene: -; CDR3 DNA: TGTGCCAGCAGCTTGGCGAACGAGCAGTACTTC; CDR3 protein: CASSLANEQYF
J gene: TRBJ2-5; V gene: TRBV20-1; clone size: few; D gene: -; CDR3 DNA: TGCAGTAAGGCGGGACGGGAGACCCAGTACTTC; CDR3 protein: CSKAGRETQYF
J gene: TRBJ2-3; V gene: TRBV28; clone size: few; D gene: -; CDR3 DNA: TGTGCCAGCAGTTCCGTCGTCAGGGGAGATACGCAGTATTTT; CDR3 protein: CASSSVVRGDTQYF
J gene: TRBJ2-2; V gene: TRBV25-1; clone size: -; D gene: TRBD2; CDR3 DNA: TGTGCCAGCAAGCCCCGGACTAGCGTTACCACCGGGGAGCTGTTTTTT; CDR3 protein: CASKPRTSVTTGELFF
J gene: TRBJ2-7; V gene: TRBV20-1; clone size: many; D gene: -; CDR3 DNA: TGCAGTGCTAGAACCGACGACGAGTACGAGCAGTACTTC; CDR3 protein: CSARTDDEYEQYF
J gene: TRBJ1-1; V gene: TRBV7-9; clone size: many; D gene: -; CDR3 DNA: TGTGCCAGCAGCCTGGGTTCTCCGGGGAACACTGAAGCTTTCTTT; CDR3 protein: CASSLGSPGNTEAFF
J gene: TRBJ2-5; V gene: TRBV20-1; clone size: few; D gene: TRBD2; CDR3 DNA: TGCAGTGCTAGAGATCACGGGACTAGCGGGTCTCAAGAGACCCAGTACTTC; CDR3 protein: CSARDHGTSGSQETQYF
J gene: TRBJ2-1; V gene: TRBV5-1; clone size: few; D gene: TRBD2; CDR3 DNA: TGCGCCAGCAGGCCCGGGGGGACTATCCTAGAGGGAGGGCAGTTCTTC; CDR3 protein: CASRPGGTILEGGQFF
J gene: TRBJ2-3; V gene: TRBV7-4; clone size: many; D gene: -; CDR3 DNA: TGTGCCAGCAGCCAAGAGGGTCGTGGCACAGATACGCAGTATTTT; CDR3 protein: CASSQEGRGTDTQYF
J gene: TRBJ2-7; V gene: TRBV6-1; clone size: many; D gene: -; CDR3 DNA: TGTGCCAGCAGTGAACGGACGGTCTCCTACGAGCAGTACTTC; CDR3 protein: CASSERTVSYEQYF
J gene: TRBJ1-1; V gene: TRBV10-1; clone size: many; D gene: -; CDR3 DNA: TGCGCCAGCAGTGATGATAGTGAAGCTTTCTTT; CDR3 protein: CASSDDSEAFF
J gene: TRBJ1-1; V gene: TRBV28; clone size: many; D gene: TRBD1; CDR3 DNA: TGTGCCAGCAGCCCCAGAGGACAGGGGGCAAACACTGAAGCTTTCTTT; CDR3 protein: CASSPRGQGANTEAFF
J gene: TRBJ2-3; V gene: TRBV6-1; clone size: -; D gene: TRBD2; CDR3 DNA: TGTGCCAGCAGTCCTACTAGCGGATTACTTAGCACAGATACGCAGTATTTT; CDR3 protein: CASSPTSGLLSTDTQYF
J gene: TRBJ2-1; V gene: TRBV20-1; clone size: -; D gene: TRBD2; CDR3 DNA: TGCAGTGCTAGAAGGGGGACTAGCGGGAACAATGAGCAGTTCTTC; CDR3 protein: CSARRGTSGNNEQFF
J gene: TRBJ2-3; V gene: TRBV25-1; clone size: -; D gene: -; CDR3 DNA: TGTGCCAGTGCGGATCGGGACCGCGGCACAGATACGCAGTATTTT; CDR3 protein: CASADRDRGTDTQYF
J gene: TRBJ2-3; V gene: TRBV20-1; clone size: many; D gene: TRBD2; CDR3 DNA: TGCAGTGCTAGCGGGAGCGGGATAGCACATACGCAGTATTTT; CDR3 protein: CSASGSGIAHTQYF
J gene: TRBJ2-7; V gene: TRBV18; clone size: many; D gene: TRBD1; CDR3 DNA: TGTGCCAGCTCACGGTCCGGGACAGGGGGGTACGAGCAGTACTTC; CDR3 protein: CASSRSGTGGYEQYF
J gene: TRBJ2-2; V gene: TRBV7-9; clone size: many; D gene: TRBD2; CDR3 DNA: TGTGCCAGCAATTTCCAGGGAGGGTCGAATACCGGGGAGCTGTTTTTT; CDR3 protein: CASNFQGGSNTGELFF
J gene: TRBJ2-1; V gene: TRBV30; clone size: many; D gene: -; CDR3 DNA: TGTGCCTGGGAGTTAGCTCGGGGGTATGAGCAGTTCTTC; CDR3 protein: CAWELARGYEQFF
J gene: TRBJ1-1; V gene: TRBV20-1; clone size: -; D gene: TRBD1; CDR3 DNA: TGCAGTACCGGGACAGGGGGACTGAACACTGAAGCTTTCTTT; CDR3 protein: CSTGTGGLNTEAFF
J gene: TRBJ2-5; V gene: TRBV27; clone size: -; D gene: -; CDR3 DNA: TGTGCCAGCAGTTTATGTCGACAGAGGGAGACCCAGTACTTC; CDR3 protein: CASSLCRQRETQYF
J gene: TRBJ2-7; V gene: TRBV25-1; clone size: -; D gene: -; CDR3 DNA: TGTGCCAGCAGTGACCGGGGGCAGGGGAGCTACGAGCAGTACTTC; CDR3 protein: CASSDRGQGSYEQYF
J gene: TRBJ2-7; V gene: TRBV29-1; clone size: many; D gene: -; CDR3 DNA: TGCAGCGTCGCAAATCTAGGGACCGTCTACGAGCAGTACTTC; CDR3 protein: CSVANLGTVYEQYF
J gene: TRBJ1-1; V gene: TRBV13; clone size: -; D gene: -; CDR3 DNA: TGTGCCAGCAGCTTTCGGTCCGGGAACACTGAAGCTTTCTTT; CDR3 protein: CASSFRSGNTEAFF